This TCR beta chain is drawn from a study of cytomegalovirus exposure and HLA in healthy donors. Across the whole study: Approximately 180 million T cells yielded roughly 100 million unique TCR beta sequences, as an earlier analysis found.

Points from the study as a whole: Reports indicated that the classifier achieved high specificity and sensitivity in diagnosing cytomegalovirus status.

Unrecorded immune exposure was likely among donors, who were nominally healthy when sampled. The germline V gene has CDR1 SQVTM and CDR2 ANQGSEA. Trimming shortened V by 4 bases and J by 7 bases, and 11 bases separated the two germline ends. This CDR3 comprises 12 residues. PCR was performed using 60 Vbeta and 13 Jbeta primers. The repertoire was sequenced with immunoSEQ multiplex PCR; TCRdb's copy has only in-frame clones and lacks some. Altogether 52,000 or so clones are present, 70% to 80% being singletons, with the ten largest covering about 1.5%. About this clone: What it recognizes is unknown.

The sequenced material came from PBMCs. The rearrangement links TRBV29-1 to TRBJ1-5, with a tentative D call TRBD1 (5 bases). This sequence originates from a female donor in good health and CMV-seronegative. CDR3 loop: CSVGGTGQPQHF. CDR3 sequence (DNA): TGCAGCGTTGGGGGCACGGGCCAGCCCCAGCATTTT. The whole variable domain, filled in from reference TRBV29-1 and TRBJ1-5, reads SAVISQKPSRDICQRGTSLTIQCQVDSQVTMMFWYRQQPGQSLTLIATANQGSEATYESGFVIDKFPISRPNLTFSTLTVSNMSPEDSSIYLCSVGGTGQPQHFGDGTRLSIL.